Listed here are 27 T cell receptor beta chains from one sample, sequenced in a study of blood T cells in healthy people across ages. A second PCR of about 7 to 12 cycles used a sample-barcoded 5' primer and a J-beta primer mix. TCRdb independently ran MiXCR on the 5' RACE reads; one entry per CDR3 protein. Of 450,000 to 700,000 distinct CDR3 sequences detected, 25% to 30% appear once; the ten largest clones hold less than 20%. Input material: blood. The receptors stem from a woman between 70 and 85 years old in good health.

DNA of the CDR3: TGTGCCAGCAGCTTAGGAGTCAGTAGTAACGAGCAGTACTTC. Translating gives CASSLGVSSNEQYF. The V and J genes are TRBV7-9 and TRBJ2-7; D gene uncertain. CDR1 and CDR2 (germline): SEHNR, FQNEAQ (reference sequence). This CDR3 contains 14 residues. V was pared by 1 base and J by 5 bases, with 12 bases between.

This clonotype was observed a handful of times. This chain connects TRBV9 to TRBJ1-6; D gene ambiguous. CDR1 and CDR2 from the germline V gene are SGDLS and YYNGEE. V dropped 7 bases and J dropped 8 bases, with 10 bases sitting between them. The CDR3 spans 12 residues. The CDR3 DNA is TGTGCCAGCGGTCTCCTGGATTCACCCCTCCACTTT. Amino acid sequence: CASGLLDSPLHF.

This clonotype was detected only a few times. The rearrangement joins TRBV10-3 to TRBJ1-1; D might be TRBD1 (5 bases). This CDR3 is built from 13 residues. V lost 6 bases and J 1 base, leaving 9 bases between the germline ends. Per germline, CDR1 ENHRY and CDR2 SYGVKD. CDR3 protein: CAIRYTGNTEAFF. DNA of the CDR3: TGTGCCATCAGATACACAGGGAACACTGAAGCTTTCTTT.

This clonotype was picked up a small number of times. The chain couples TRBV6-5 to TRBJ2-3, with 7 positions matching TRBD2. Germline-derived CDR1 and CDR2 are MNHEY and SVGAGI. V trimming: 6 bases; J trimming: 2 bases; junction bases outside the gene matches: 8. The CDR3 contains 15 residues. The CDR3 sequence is CASRTGTMLTDTQYF. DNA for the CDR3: TGTGCCAGCAGGACCGGGACTATGCTCACAGATACGCAGTATTTT.

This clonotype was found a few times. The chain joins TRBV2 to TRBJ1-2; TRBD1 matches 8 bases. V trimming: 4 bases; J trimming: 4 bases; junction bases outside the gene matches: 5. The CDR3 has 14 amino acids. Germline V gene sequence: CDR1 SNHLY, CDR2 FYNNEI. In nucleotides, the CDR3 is TGTGCCAGCAGTGCTGGACAGGGTCTCTATGGCTACACCTTC. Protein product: CASSAGQGLYGYTF.

CDR3 nucleotides: TGCAGTGCTAGATCCGGGACAGGGGGGGAAAAACTGTTTTTT. Translating it yields CSARSGTGGEKLFF. This sequence joins TRBV20-1 and TRBJ1-4; TRBD1 aligns across 11 bases. CDR1 DFQATT and CDR2 SNEGSKA come from the germline V gene (reference sequence). The V gene end was trimmed by 2 bases and the J gene end by 8 bases; junction bases not matched to a gene: 4. The CDR3 spans 14 residues.

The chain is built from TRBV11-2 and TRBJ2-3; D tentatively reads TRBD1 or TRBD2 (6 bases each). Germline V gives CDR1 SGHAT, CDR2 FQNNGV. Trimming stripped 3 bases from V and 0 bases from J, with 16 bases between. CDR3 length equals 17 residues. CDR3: CASSFWGAPPSTDTQYF. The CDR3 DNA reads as TGTGCCAGCAGCTTTTGGGGGGCACCCCCTAGCACAGATACGCAGTATTTT.

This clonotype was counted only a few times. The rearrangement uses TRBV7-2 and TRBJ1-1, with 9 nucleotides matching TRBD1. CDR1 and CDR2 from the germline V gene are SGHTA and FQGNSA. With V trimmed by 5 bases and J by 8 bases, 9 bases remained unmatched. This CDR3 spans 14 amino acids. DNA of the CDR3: TGTGCCAGCAGCCCGCACAGAGGGACAGGGGAAGCTTTCTTT. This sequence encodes CASSPHRGTGEAFF.

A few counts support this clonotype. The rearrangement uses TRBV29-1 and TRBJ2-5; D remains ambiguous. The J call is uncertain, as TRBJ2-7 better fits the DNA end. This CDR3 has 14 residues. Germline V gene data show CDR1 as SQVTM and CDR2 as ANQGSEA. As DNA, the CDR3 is TGCAGCGCTCAAATGGTAAACCCCAGCTACGAGCAGTACTTC. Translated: CSAQMVNPSYEQYF.

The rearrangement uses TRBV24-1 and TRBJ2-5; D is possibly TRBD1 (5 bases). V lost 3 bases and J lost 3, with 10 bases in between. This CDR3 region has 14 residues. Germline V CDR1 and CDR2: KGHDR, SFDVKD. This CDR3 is CATSDPAREETQYF. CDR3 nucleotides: TGTGCCACCAGTGATCCCGCCAGGGAAGAGACCCAGTACTTC.

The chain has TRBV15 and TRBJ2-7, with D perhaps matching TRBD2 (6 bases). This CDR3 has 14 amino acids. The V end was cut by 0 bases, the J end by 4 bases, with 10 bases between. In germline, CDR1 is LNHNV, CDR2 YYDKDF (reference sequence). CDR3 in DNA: TGTGCCACCAGCAGAGATGGGGGGACGTACGAGCAGTACTTC. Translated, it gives CATSRDGGTYEQYF.

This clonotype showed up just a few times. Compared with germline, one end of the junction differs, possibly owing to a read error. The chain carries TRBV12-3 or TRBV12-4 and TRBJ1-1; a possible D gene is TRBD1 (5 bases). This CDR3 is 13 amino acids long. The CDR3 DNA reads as TGTGCCAGCAGGTTACAGGAGAACACTGAAGCTTCCTTT. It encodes CASRLQENTEASF.

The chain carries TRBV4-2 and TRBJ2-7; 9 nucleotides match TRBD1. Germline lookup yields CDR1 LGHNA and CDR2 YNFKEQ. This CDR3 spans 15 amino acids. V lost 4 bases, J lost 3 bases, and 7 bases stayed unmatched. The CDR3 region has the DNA TGTGCCAGCAGCCTGACTTTGACAGGGGGCTACGAGCAGTACTTC. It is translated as CASSLTLTGGYEQYF.

The CDR3 nucleotides read TGCAGTACCGGACTAGGAGAAACCGGGGAGCTGTTTTTT. It translates to CSTGLGETGELFF. The rearrangement links TRBV20-1 to TRBJ2-2; 7 nucleotides agree with TRBD2. CDR1 and CDR2 from the germline V gene are DFQATT and SNEGSKA (reference sequence). The CDR3 totals 13 residues. The V and J ends lost 8 bases and 5 bases, in that order; junction bases with no gene match: 8.

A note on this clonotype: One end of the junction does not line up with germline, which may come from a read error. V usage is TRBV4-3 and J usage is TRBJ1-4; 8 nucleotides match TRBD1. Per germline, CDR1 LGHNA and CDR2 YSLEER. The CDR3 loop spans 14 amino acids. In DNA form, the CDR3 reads TGCGCCTGCAGCCCGCAGGGGGCTTATGAAAAACTGTTTTTT. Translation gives CACSPQGAYEKLFF.

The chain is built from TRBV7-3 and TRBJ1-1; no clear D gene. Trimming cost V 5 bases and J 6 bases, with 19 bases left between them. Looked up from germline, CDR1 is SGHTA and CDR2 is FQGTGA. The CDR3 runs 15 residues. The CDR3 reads CASSQQPAGVAEAFF. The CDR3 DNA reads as TGTGCCAGCAGCCAACAGCCGGCTGGTGTTGCTGAAGCTTTCTTT.

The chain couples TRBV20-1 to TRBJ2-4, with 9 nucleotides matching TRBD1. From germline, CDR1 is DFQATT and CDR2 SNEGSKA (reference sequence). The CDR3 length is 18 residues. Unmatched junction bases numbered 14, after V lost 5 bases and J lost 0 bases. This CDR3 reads CSALPGTGYGIAKNIQYF. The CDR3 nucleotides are TGCAGTGCTCTTCCTGGGACAGGGTACGGAATAGCCAAAAACATTCAGTACTTC.

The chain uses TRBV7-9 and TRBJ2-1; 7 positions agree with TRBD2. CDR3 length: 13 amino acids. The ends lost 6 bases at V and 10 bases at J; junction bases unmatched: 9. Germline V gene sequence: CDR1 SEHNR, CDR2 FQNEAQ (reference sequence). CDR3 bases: TGTGCCAGCAGATCCGGGACTATTCGCGAGCAGTTCTTC. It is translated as CASRSGTIREQFF.

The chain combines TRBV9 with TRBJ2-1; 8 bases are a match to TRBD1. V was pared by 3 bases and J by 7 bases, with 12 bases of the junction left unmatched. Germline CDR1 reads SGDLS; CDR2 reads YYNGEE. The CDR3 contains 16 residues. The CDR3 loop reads CASSGYSGGAVNEQFF. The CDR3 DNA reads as TGTGCCAGCAGCGGATACTCAGGGGGCGCAGTGAATGAGCAGTTCTTC.

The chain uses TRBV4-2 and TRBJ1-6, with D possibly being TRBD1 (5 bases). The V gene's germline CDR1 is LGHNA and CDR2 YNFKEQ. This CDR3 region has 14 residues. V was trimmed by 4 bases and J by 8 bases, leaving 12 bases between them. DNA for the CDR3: TGTGCCAGCAGCCGGGACGGTCCGGATTCACCCCTCCACTTT. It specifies CASSRDGPDSPLHF.

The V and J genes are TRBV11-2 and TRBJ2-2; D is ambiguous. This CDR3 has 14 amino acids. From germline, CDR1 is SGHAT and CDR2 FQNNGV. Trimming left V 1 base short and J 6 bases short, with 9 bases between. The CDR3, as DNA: TGTGCCAGCAGCTTAGGAAGGTGCGCCGGGGAGCTGTTTTTT. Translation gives CASSLGRCAGELFF. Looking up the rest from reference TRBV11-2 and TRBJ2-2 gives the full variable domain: EAGVAQSPRYKIIEKRQSVAFWCNPISGHATLYWYQQILGQGPKLLIQFQNNGVVDDSQLPKDRFSAERLKGVDSTLKIQPAKLEDSAVYLCASSLGRCAGELFFGEGSRLTVL.

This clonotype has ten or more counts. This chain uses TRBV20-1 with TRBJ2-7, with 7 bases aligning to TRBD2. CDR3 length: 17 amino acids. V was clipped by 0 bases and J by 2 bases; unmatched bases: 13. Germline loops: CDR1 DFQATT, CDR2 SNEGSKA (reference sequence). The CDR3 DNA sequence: TGCAGTGCTAGAGAAGGGTCGGGCGGGGGACCTACCTACGAGCAGTACTTC. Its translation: CSAREGSGGGPTYEQYF.

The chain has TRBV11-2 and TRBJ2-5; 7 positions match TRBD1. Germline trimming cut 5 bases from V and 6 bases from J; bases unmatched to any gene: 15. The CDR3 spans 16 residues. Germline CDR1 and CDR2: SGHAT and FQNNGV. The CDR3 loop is CASSTLRTGRKKTQYF. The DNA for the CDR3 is TGTGCCAGCAGCACCTTACGGACAGGCCGCAAGAAGACCCAGTACTTC.

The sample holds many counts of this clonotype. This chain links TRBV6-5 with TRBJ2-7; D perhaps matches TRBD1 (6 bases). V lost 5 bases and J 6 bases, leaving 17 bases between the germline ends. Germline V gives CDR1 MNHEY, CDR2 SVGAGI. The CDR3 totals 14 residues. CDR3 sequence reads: CASSPRGRSLEQYF. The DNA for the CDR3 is TGTGCCAGCAGTCCCAGGGGCCGTTCCCTCGAGCAGTACTTC.

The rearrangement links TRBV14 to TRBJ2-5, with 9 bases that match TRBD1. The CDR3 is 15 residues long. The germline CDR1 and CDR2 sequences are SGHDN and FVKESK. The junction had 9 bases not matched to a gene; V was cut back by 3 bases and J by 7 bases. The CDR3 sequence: CASSQWDRAIGTQYF. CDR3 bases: TGTGCCAGCAGCCAGTGGGACAGGGCCATTGGGACCCAGTACTTC.

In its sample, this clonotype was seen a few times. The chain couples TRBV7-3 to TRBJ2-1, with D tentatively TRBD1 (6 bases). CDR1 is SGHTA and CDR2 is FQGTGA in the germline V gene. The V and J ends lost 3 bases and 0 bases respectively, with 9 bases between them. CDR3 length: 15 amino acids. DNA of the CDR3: TGTGCCAGCAGCTTCGGACAGAGCTCCTACAATGAGCAGTTCTTC. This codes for CASSFGQSSYNEQFF.

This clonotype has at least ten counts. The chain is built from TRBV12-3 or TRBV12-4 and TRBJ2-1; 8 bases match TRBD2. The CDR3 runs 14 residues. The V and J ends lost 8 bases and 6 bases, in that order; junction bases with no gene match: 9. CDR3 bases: TGTGCCAGCTCCGGGACTAGGTCGATCAATGAGCAGTTCTTC. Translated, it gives CASSGTRSINEQFF.